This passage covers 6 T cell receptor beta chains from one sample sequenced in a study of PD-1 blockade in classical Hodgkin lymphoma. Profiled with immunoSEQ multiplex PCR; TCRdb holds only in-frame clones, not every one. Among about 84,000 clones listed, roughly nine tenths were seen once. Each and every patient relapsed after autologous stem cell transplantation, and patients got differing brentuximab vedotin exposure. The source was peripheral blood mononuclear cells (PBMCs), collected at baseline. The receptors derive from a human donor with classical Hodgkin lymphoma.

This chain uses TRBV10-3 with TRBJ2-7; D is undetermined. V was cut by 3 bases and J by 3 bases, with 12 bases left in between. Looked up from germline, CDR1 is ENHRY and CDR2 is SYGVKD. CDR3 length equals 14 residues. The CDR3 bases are TGTGCCATCAGTGAACGCGGACCGGGCTACGAGCAGTACTTC. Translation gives CAISERGPGYEQYF.

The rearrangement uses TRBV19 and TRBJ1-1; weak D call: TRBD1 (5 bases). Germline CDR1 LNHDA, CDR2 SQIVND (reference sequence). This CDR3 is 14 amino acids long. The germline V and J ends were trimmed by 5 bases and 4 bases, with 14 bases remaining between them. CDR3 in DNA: TGTGCCAGTAGTTCACAGGCTTCGGGCACTGAAGCTTTCTTT. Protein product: CASSSQASGTEAFF.

This CDR3 reads CASSPRDRSYTEAFF. CDR3 nucleotides: TGTGCCAGCAGCCCCCGGGACAGGTCCTACACTGAAGCTTTCTTT. This chain connects TRBV7-9 to TRBJ1-1, with 8 nucleotides matching TRBD1. Germline loops: CDR1 SEHNR, CDR2 FQNEAQ (reference sequence). The CDR3 is 15 amino acids. V was pared by 5 bases and J by 3 bases, with 8 bases of the junction left unmatched. Full variable domain (remainder filled in from reference TRBV7-9 and TRBJ1-1): DTGVSQNPRHKITKRGQNVTFRCDPISEHNRLYWYRQTLGQGPEFLTYFQNEAQLEKSRLLSDRFSAERPKGSFSTLEIQRTEQGDSAMYLCASSPRDRSYTEAFFGQGTRLTVV.

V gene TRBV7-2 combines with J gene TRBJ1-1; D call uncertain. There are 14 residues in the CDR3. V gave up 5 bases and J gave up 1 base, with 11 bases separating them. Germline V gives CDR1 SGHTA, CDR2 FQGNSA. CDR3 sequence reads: CASSVTSGNTEAFF. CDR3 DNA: TGTGCCAGCAGCGTGACATCGGGGAACACTGAAGCTTTCTTT.

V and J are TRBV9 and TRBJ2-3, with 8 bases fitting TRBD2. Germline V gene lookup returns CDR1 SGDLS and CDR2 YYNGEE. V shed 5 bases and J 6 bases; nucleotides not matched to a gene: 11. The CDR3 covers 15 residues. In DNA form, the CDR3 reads TGTGCCAGCAGTAGAGCGGGGGTCCCTTACGATACGCAGTATTTT. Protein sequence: CASSRAGVPYDTQYF. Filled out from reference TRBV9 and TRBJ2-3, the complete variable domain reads DSGVTQTPKHLITATGQRVTLRCSPRSGDLSVYWYQQSLDQGLQFLIQYYNGEERAKGNILERFSAQQFPDLHSELNLSSLELGDSALYFCASSRAGVPYDTQYFGPGTRLTVL.

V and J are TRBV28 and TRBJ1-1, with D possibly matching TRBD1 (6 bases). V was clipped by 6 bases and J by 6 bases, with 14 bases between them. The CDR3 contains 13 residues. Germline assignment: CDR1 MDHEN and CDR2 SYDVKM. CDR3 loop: CASSPTGWPEAFF. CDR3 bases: TGTGCCAGCAGCCCTACAGGGTGGCCTGAAGCTTTCTTT.